This T cell receptor beta chain came from a study of beta chain features in type 1 diabetes. At the level of the study: Patients shared similar age, gender and cell yields with healthy donors.

Turning to this clone: The same CDR3 also results from other DNA sequences found in this sample.

Germline loops: CDR1 SGHRS, CDR2 YFSETQ. Trimming took off 1 base at V and 2 bases at J, with 9 bases between the two ends. The CDR3 totals 15 residues. Every isolated RNA sample was fully reverse transcribed, so sequencing captured expressed TCRB transcripts. Sequencing was performed with immunoSEQ multiplex PCR; in TCRdb, only in-frame clones are kept and a portion is missing. Altogether roughly 300,000 clones are present, 7% to 9% being singletons, with the ten largest covering roughly 0.44%. This chain uses TRBV5-1 with TRBJ2-2; weak D call: TRBD1 (6 bases). This TCR came from a woman younger than 30 in good health. Sequencing was carried out using central memory CD4+ T cells from blood. Here the CDR3 reads CASSLSGGNTGELFF. The CDR3 DNA reads TGCGCCAGCAGCTTGAGTGGGGGCAACACCGGGGAGCTGTTTTTT.